This T cell receptor (beta chain) is drawn from a study of early T cells in non-severe SARS-CoV-2 infection. TCRdb passed the 5' RACE reads through MiXCR, listing each CDR3 protein once. This repertoire shows around 67,000 distinct CDR3 sequences, under 15% found once; its top ten account for about 1.3%. The CDR3 sequence is 14 residues long. CDR1 LNHDA and CDR2 SQIVND come from the germline V gene (reference sequence). The ends were cut back, 9 bases at V and 7 bases at J, with 19 bases in the middle. Sequenced: whole blood. This clonotype was sampled from an adult who was a healthcare worker with PCR-confirmed SARS-CoV-2 infection or an uninfected control (not recorded which). The rearrangement links TRBV19 to TRBJ2-1; possibly TRBD1 for D (6 bases). The CDR3 protein is CASSDPDSRNEQFF. CDR3 sequence (DNA): TGTGCCAGCTCAGACCCGGACAGCCGAAATGAGCAGTTCTTC.